These 14 T cell receptor beta chains came from one sample sequenced in a study of shared clonotypes between healthy human individuals. Assay used: immunoSEQ multiplex PCR; TCRdb lists only in-frame clones, some missing. Of about 2.1 million clones in the sample, 85% to 95% are singletons; the top ten hold under 2%. Terminally differentiated effector memory CD45RA+ cells were left out of the naive CD8 fraction, which was CD45RO-negative and positively selected for CCR7. The sequenced material came from naive CD8+ T cells from PBMCs. Receptors were obtained from a man between 18 and 29 years old in good health. Some clones in this sample may be carry-over from other donors' samples.

The CDR3 loop reads CASSLRFGLSSYNEQFF. CDR3 DNA sequence: TGTGCCAGCAGCTTAAGGTTTGGACTCAGCTCCTACAATGAGCAGTTCTTC. The chain links TRBV7-2 to TRBJ2-1, with D maybe TRBD2 (5 bases). The germline gives CDR1 SGHTA, CDR2 FQGNSA. The CDR3 runs to 17 residues. The germline V and J ends were trimmed by 2 bases and 0 bases, with 14 bases remaining between them.

This clone was found once. The J gene is TRBJ1-2, the V gene TRBV25-1; TRBD1 might be the D (6 bases). V lost 6 bases and J 4 bases, leaving 27 bases between the germline ends. Looked up from germline, CDR1 is MGHDK and CDR2 is SYGVNS. The CDR3 covers 18 residues. The CDR3 spells CASRGTVTTGIPGYGYTF. CDR3 DNA: TGTGCCAGCAGAGGAACCGTTACAACAGGGATTCCCGGCTATGGCTACACCTTC.

The chain couples TRBV27 to TRBJ2-7; D is perhaps TRBD2 (6 bases). V lost 6 bases and J lost 5, with 20 bases in between. The CDR3 extends over 15 amino acids. Germline CDR1 and CDR2: MNHEY and SMNVEV (reference sequence). DNA of the CDR3: TGTGCCAGCAGCCCCCAAACTAGCCCATTTAACGAGCAGTACTTC. This gives the protein CASSPQTSPFNEQYF.

This chain links TRBV19 with TRBJ2-7; tentatively, D is TRBD1 (5 bases). CDR1 LNHDA and CDR2 SQIVND come from the germline V gene (reference sequence). This CDR3 contains 13 residues. Trimming shortened V by 6 bases and J by 3 bases, and 12 bases separated the two germline ends. The CDR3 nucleotides are TGTGCCAGTAGCGTGACAGTCGTCTACGAGCAGTACTTC. Translation: CASSVTVVYEQYF.

The CDR3 sequence is CASSAALQWTDTQYF. As DNA, the CDR3 is TGTGCCAGTAGTGCTGCCTTACAATGGACAGATACGCAGTATTTT. The gene calls are TRBV19 and TRBJ2-3; D unresolved. The germline V gene has CDR1 LNHDA and CDR2 SQIVND (reference sequence). Trimming pared 5 bases from V and 3 bases from J, leaving 15 bases between. The CDR3 contains 15 residues. Supplemented by reference TRBV19 and TRBJ2-3, the full variable domain reads DGGITQSPKYLFRKEGQNVTLSCEQNLNHDAMYWYRQDPGQGLRLIYYSQIVNDFQKGDIAEGYSVSREKKESFPLTVTSAQKNPTAFYLCASSAALQWTDTQYFGPGTRLTVL.

V and J are TRBV18 and TRBJ2-1; no clear D. CDR3 length equals 17 residues. The V and J ends lost 3 bases and 8 bases respectively, with 23 bases between them. Per the germline V gene, CDR1 is KGHSH and CDR2 is LQKENI. CDR3 region: CASSPLTPKNVVHEQFF. The CDR3 nucleotides read TGTGCCAGCTCACCGCTTACGCCCAAAAATGTTGTACATGAGCAGTTCTTC.

The chain employs TRBV13 and TRBJ2-1; possibly TRBD2 for D (6 bases). Trimming left V 5 bases short and J 1 base short, with 21 bases between. Per germline, CDR1 PRHDT and CDR2 FYEKMQ (reference sequence). The length of the CDR3 is 18 residues. The CDR3 here is CASSPVPSLAESYNEQFF. The CDR3 nucleotides read TGTGCCAGCAGCCCGGTTCCCTCGTTAGCGGAATCCTACAATGAGCAGTTCTTC.

The chain joins TRBV5-6 to TRBJ1-1; D is ambiguous. Trimming cost V 1 base and J 6 bases, with 7 bases left between them. The CDR3 spans 12 residues. Germline loops: CDR1 SGHDT, CDR2 YYEEEE. CDR3 in amino acids: CASSLSGSEAFF. CDR3 nucleotide sequence: TGTGCCAGCAGCTTGTCCGGGTCTGAAGCTTTCTTT. The whole variable domain, filled in from reference TRBV5-6 and TRBJ1-1, reads DAGVTQSPTHLIKTRGQQVTLRCSPKSGHDTVSWYQQALGQGPQFIFQYYEEEERQRGNFPDRFSGHQFPNYSSELNVNALLLGDSALYLCASSLSGSEAFFGQGTRLTVV.

The chain is built from TRBV28 and TRBJ2-7, with a tentative D call TRBD2 (6 bases). The germline CDR1 and CDR2 sequences are MDHEN and SYDVKM. The length of the CDR3 is 15 residues. V lost 6 bases to trimming and J lost 1 base, with 16 bases between them. The CDR3 DNA is TGTGCCAGCAGGGGCTCACGGGACTTATCCTACGAGCAGTACTTC. Encoded protein: CASRGSRDLSYEQYF.

This chain connects TRBV2 to TRBJ2-5, with 9 bases fitting TRBD2. The J call could be wrong; TRBJ2-7 is a better fit for the DNA end. The CDR3 has 14 residues. The germline V gene encodes CDR1 SNHLY and CDR2 FYNNEI. CDR3 protein: CASSGAGGVNEQYF. The CDR3 DNA reads TGTGCCAGCAGTGGAGCGGGAGGTGTGAACGAGCAGTACTTC.

The chain recombines TRBV5-1 with TRBJ2-2, with unresolved D. CDR1 SGHRS and CDR2 YFSETQ come from the germline V gene. With 0 bases removed from V and 5 bases from J, the gap between germline ends came to 17 bases. CDR3 length: 17 residues. The CDR3 DNA reads as TGCGCCAGCAGCTTGGCCGTCAGCAAAGGAGCGACCGGGGAGCTGTTTTTT. Translation gives CASSLAVSKGATGELFF.

The rearrangement links TRBV28 to TRBJ2-1; no clear D gene. Germline assignment: CDR1 MDHEN and CDR2 SYDVKM. The CDR3 has 14 residues. Deletions cut 4 bases from V and 14 bases from J, with 21 bases between. The CDR3 loop reads CASSSPDLFLRKFF. The DNA of the CDR3 is TGTGCCAGCAGTTCCCCGGACCTATTCCTGCGGAAGTTCTTC.

The genes are TRBV6-5 and TRBJ2-3; D gene unclear. Germline V lookup: CDR1 MNHEY, CDR2 SVGAGI. The CDR3 extends over 13 amino acids. Between the trimmed V and J ends, which lost 2 bases and 2 bases, there was a span of 5 bases. The CDR3 region has the DNA TGTGCCAGCAGTTACATGGCCACAGATACGCAGTATTTT. This gives the protein CASSYMATDTQYF.

The V gene is TRBV7-2, the J gene TRBJ1-1; D perhaps matches TRBD1 (5 bases). Germline lookup yields CDR1 SGHTA and CDR2 FQGNSA. The length of the CDR3 is 13 residues. V was shortened by 5 bases and J by 4 bases, with 11 bases between the two germline ends. The CDR3 region has the DNA TGTGCCAGCAGCCCCCTGGGGGGCACTGAAGCTTTCTTT. Protein product: CASSPLGGTEAFF.